Listed here are 12 T cell receptor beta chains from one sample, sequenced in a study of blood T cells in healthy people across ages. It was with a sample-barcoded 5' primer and a J-beta primer mix that a second PCR of about 6 to 12 cycles was run. TCRdb reprocessed the 5' RACE reads with MiXCR, giving one entry per CDR3 protein. There are around 1,700,000 distinct CDR3 sequences in the sample; 28% occur only once, and 7% to 9% lies in the top ten. The source material was blood. Receptor source: a woman aged 30 to 39 in good health.

This chain connects TRBV7-9 to TRBJ1-1; D perhaps matches TRBD1 (6 bases). There are 13 residues in the CDR3. The V end lost 8 bases, the J end lost 4 bases, and 14 bases lay between the germline ends. From germline, CDR1 is SEHNR and CDR2 FQNEAQ (reference sequence). The CDR3 sequence: CASAVSGATEAFF. The DNA for the CDR3 is TGTGCCAGCGCCGTTTCAGGGGCCACTGAAGCTTTCTTT.

This clonotype was observed many times. The chain uses TRBV29-1 and TRBJ2-3; tentatively, D is TRBD2 (5 bases). V was clipped by 7 bases and J by 0 bases, with 11 bases between them. CDR3 length: 13 amino acids. Per the germline V gene, CDR1 is SQVTM and CDR2 is ANQGSEA. The CDR3 protein is CSGLADSTDTQYF. The CDR3 region has the DNA TGCAGCGGCCTAGCAGATAGCACAGATACGCAGTATTTT.

In regard to this clonotype: This may be a read error, as it is one base from a much larger clone. V gene TRBV4-3 combines with J gene TRBJ2-1; no definite D call. This CDR3 is built from 14 residues. Germline lookup yields CDR1 LGHNA and CDR2 YSLEER. V gave up 6 bases and J gave up 2 bases, with 11 bases separating them. CDR3 protein: CASSAVSPYNEQFF. The CDR3 region has the DNA TGCGCCAGCAGTGCGGTAAGCCCCTACAATGAGCAGTTCTTC.

The V and J genes are TRBV12-3 or TRBV12-4 and TRBJ2-7; D gene uncertain. Trimming stripped 2 bases from V and 0 bases from J, with 8 bases between. The CDR3 has 14 amino acids. The CDR3 nucleotides are TGTGCCAGCAGTTTACACCAGAGCTCCTACGAGCAGTACTTC. Translating it yields CASSLHQSSYEQYF.

This clonotype turned up a few times. The rearrangement uses TRBV4-3 and TRBJ2-1; 8 positions agree with TRBD1. The germline V gene has CDR1 LGHNA and CDR2 YSLEER. CDR3 length equals 17 residues. J lost 2 bases, V lost 2 bases, and 8 bases had no gene match. CDR3 coding DNA: TGCGCCAGCAGCCAACACCAGGACAGGGAAACCTACAATGAGCAGTTCTTC. It specifies CASSQHQDRETYNEQFF.

The V call is TRBV5-1, the J call TRBJ2-5; 8 bases align to TRBD2. Germline-derived CDR1 and CDR2 are SGHRS and YFSETQ. The CDR3 is made up of 15 amino acids. Trimming took 3 bases from V and 4 from J; bases not matched to a gene: 8. The chain's CDR3 is CASSSSLAGGETQYF. CDR3 nucleotides: TGCGCCAGCAGCTCCTCTCTAGCGGGCGGAGAGACCCAGTACTTC. The variable domain in full, completed from reference TRBV5-1 and TRBJ2-5, reads KAGVTQTPRYLIKTRGQQVTLSCSPISGHRSVSWYQQTPGQGLQFLFEYFSETQRNKGNFPGRFSGRQFSNSRSEMNVSTLELGDSALYLCASSSSLAGGETQYFGPGTRLLVL.

This sequence joins TRBV7-6 and TRBJ2-1; D unclear. This CDR3 contains 15 residues. Looked up from germline, CDR1 is SGHVS and CDR2 is FNYEAQ. Trimming took 1 base from V and 4 from J, leaving 11 bases between them. CDR3 nucleotide sequence: TGTGCCAGCAGCTTAGAATCTGACGGATACAATGAGCAGTTCTTC. It codes for CASSLESDGYNEQFF.

The chain uses TRBV5-1 and TRBJ2-5; TRBD2 is a possible D gene (5 bases). Deletions cut 2 bases from V and 11 bases from J, with 25 bases between. Germline V gene data show CDR1 as SGHRS and CDR2 as YFSETQ. CDR3 length: 16 residues. The CDR3 loop reads CASSLTEGMGYNEQYF. CDR3 bases: TGCGCCAGCAGCTTAACAGAGGGAATGGGGTACAATGAGCAGTACTTC. Combining the CDR3 with reference TRBV5-1 and TRBJ2-5 gives the whole variable domain KAGVTQTPRYLIKTRGQQVTLSCSPISGHRSVSWYQQTPGQGLQFLFEYFSETQRNKGNFPGRFSGRQFSNSRSEMNVSTLELGDSALYLCASSLTEGMGYNEQYFGPGTRLLVL.

V is TRBV6-5 and J is TRBJ2-7; 10 positions agree with TRBD2. The germline CDR1 and CDR2 sequences are MNHEY and SVGAGI. Trimming cost V 6 bases and J 4 bases; bases outside gene matches: 9. There are 15 residues in the CDR3. CDR3 sequence: CASSRSSGRGYEQYF. The CDR3 DNA is TGTGCCAGCAGCCGATCTAGCGGGAGAGGTTACGAGCAGTACTTC.

This clonotype came up a few times. A read error may produce the germline difference seen at one junction end. V and J are TRBV7-2 and TRBJ2-3; D is undetermined. The CDR3 is 14 amino acids. Germline CDR1 is SGHTA and CDR2 is FQGNSA. The CDR3 region is CASSRARGTDAQYF. CDR3 DNA sequence: TGTGCCAGCAGCCGGGCGAGAGGCACAGATGCGCAGTATTTT.

This clonotype has a count of ten or more. The CDR3 DNA reads TGCAGCGTTGAAGGGACAGGGAACGAGCAGTACTTC. Protein sequence: CSVEGTGNEQYF. V and J are TRBV29-1 and TRBJ2-7, with 8 bases lining up with TRBD1. Germline V gene lookup returns CDR1 SQVTM and CDR2 ANQGSEA. This CDR3 has 12 residues. The V and J ends lost 1 base and 5 bases, in that order; junction bases with no gene match: 1.

This chain connects TRBV20-1 to TRBJ2-4; D gene uncertain. V lost 3 bases to trimming and J lost 6 bases, with 12 bases between them. The CDR3 length is 13 residues. The V gene's germline CDR1 is DFQATT and CDR2 SNEGSKA (reference sequence). CDR3 DNA sequence: TGCAGTGCTAGGAATCCCGGATTAAACATTCAGTACTTC. It encodes CSARNPGLNIQYF.